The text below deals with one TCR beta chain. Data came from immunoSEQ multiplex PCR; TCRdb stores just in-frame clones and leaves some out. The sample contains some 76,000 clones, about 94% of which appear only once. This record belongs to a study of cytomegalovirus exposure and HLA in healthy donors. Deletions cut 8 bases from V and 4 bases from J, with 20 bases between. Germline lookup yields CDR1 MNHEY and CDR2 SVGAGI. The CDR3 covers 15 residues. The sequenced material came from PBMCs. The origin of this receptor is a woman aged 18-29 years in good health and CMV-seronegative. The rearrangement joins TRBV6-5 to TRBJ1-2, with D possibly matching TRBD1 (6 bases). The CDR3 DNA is TGTGCCAGCGCCGGCCCCAGGGGCAGGGTCTATGGCTACACCTTC. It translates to CASAGPRGRVYGYTF.